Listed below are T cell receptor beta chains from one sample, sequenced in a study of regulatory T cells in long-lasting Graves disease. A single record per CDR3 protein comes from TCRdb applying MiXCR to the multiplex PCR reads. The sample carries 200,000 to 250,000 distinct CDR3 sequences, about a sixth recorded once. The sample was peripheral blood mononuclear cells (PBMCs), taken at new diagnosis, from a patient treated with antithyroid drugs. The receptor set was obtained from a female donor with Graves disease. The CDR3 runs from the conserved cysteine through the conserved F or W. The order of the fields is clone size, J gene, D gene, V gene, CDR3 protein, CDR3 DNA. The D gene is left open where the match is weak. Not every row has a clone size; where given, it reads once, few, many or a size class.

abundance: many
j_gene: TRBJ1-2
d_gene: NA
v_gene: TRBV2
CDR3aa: CASSEESNYGYTF
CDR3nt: TGTGCCAGCAGTGAAGAATCCAACTATGGCTACACCTTC

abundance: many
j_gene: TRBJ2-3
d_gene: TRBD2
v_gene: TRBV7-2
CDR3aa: CASSIDSGGGTDTQYF
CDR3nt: TGTGCCAGCAGCATAGATAGCGGGGGGGGCACAGATACGCAGTATTTT

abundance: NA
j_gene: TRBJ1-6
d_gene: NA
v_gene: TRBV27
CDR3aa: CASSLSGVPNSPLHF
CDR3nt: TGTGCCAGCAGTTTATCAGGCGTCCCCAATTCACCCCTCCACTTT

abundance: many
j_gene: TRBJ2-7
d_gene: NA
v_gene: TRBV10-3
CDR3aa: CATLDSTGSPRWRGGMEQYF
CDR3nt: TGTGCCACCCTAGACAGTACAGGGAGCCCCCGTTGGAGAGGAGGGATGGAGCAGTACTTC

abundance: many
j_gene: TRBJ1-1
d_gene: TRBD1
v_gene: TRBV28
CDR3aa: CASRTQGAWTEAFF
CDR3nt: TGTGCCAGCAGAACGCAGGGGGCCTGGACTGAAGCTTTCTTT

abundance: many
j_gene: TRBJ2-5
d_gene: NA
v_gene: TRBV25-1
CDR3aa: CASNIYVGETQYF
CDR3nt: TGTGCCAGCAACATTTATGTTGGAGAGACCCAGTACTTC

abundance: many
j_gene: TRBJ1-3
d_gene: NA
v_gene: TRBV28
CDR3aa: CASSFEYSGNTIYF
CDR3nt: TGTGCCAGCAGTTTTGAGTATAGCGGAAACACCATATATTTT

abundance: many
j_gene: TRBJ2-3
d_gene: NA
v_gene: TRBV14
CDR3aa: CASRRSGDTQYF
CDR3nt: TGTGCCAGCAGACGATCGGGAGATACGCAGTATTTT

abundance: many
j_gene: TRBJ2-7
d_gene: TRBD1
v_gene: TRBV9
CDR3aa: CASSPNMRTGDYEQYF
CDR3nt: TGTGCCAGCAGCCCCAACATGAGGACAGGGGACTACGAGCAGTACTTC

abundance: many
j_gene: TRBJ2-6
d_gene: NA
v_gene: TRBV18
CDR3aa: CASSPPDVAGANVLTF
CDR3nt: TGTGCCAGCTCACCACCGGACGTTGCTGGGGCCAACGTCCTGACTTTC

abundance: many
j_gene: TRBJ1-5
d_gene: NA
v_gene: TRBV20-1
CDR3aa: CSAKAGEQPQHF
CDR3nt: TGCAGTGCTAAAGCAGGGGAGCAGCCCCAGCATTTT

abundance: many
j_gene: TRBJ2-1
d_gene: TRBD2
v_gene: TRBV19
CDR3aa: CASSIEASGSLRGEQFF
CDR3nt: TGTGCCAGTAGTATAGAGGCTAGCGGGAGTCTAAGGGGTGAGCAGTTCTTC

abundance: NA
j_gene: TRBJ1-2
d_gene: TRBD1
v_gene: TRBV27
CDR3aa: CASSLRGDRGAVNYGYTF
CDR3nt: TGTGCCAGCAGTTTAAGGGGGGACAGGGGCGCCGTTAACTATGGCTACACCTTC

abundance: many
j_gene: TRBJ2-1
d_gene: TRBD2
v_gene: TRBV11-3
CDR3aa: CASSPSSGRAFEQFF
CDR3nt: TGTGCCAGCAGCCCCTCTAGCGGGAGGGCCTTTGAGCAGTTCTTC

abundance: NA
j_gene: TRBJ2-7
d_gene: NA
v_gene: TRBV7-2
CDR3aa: CASAVDGWTLGYEQYF
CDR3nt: TGTGCCAGCGCTGTTGACGGATGGACCCTGGGCTACGAGCAGTACTTC

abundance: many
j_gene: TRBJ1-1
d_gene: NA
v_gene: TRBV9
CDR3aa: CASSVSQGTEAFF
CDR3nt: TGTGCCAGCAGCGTATCCCAGGGCACTGAAGCTTTCTTT

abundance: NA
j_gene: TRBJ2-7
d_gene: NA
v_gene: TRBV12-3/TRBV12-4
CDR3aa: CASRGGGYEQYF
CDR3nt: TGTGCCAGCAGGGGAGGAGGCTACGAGCAGTACTTC

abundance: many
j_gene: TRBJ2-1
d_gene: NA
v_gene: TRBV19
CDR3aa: CATSDRPGYNEQFF
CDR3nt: TGTGCCACCTCTGATCGCCCAGGGTACAATGAGCAGTTCTTC

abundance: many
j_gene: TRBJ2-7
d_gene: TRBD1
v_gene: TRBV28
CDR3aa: CASSWGQGSGQYF
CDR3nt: TGTGCCAGCAGTTGGGGACAGGGCTCCGGGCAGTACTTC

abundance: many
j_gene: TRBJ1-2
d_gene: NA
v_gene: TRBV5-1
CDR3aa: CASSLGDNGYTF
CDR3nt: TGCGCCAGCAGCTTGGGGGACAACGGCTACACCTTC

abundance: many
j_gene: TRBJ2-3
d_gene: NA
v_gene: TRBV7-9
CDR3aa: CASSLRGSDTQYF
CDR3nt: TGTGCCAGCAGCTTGAGGGGGTCAGATACGCAGTATTTT

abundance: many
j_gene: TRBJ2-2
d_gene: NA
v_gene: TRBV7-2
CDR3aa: CASSFALNTGELFF
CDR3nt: TGTGCCAGCAGCTTCGCCCTGAACACCGGGGAGCTGTTTTTT

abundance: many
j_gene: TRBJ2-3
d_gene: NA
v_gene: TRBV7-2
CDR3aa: CASSQLRADTQYF
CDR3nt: TGTGCCAGCAGCCAACTAAGGGCAGATACGCAGTATTTT

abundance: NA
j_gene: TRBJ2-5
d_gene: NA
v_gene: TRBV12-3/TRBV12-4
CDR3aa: CASSLGLGQETQYF
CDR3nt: TGTGCCAGCAGTTTGGGTTTAGGGCAAGAGACCCAGTACTTC

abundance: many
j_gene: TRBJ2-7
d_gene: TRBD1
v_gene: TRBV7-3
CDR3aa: CASSLMQGDEQYF
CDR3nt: TGTGCCAGCAGCTTAATGCAGGGGGACGAGCAGTACTTC

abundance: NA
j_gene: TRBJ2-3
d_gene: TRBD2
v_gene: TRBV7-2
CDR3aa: CATQSSGSPDTQYF
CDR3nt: TGTGCCACCCAGTCCAGCGGGAGCCCAGATACGCAGTATTTT

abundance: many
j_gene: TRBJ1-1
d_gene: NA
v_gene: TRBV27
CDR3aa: CASSWEGGNTEAFF
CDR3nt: TGTGCCAGCAGTTGGGAAGGGGGGAACACTGAAGCTTTCTTT